This TCR beta chain was identified during a study of cytomegalovirus exposure and HLA in healthy donors. Study-wide results and caveats: Using the classifier, cytomegalovirus status was reportedly diagnosed with high specificity and sensitivity. Across donors, most TCRs were seen rarely, yet some public ones were widespread. Testing in vitro showed a few CMV-associated chains specific for CMV antigens.

Germline loops: CDR1 GTSNPN, CDR2 SVGIG (reference sequence). The CDR3 contains 13 residues. A remark on this clone: As yet, its antigen is unknown.

This PCR relied on a set of 60 Vbeta primers and 13 Jbeta primers. Data came from immunoSEQ multiplex PCR; TCRdb stores just in-frame clones and leaves some out. The sample includes about 200,000 clones, over 60% of them seen just once. The chain recombines TRBV30 with TRBJ2-5, with 7 bases aligning to TRBD2. The J call may be wrong; the DNA end is better matched by TRBJ2-7. This TCR was recovered from a woman aged 25-40 years in good health and CMV-seropositive. The material sequenced was PBMCs. The CDR3 DNA follows: TGTGCCTACCAGAGGGAGGGACGCAACGAGCAGTACTTC. It is translated as CAYQREGRNEQYF.